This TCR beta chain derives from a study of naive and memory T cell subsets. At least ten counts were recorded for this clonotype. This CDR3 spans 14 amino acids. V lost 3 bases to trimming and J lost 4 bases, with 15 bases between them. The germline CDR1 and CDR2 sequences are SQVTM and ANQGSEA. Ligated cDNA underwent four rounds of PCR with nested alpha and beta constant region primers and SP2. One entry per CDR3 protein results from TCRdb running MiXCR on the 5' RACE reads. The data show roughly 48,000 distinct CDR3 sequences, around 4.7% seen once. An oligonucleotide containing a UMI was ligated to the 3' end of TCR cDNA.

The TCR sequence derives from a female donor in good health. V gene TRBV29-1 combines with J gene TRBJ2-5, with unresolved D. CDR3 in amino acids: CSVEPITSPETQYF. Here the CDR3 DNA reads TGCAGCGTTGAGCCGATTACCAGTCCAGAGACCCAGTACTTC.